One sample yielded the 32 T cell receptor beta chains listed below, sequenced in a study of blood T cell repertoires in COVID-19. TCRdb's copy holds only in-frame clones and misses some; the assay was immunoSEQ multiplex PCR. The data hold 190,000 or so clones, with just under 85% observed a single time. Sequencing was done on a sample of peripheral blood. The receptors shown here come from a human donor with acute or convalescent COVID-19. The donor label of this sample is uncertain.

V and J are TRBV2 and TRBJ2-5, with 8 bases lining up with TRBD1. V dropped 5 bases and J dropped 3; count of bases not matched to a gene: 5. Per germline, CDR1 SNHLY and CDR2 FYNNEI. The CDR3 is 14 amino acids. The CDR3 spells CASSRTGPKETQYF. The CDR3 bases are TGTGCCAGCAGTCGGACAGGGCCAAAAGAGACCCAGTACTTC.

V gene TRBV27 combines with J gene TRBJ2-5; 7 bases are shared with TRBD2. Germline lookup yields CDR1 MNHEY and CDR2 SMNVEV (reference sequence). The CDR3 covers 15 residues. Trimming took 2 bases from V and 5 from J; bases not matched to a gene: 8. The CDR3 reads CASSLRGRGWETQYF. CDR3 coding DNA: TGTGCCAGCAGTTTACGGGGGAGGGGTTGGGAGACCCAGTACTTC.

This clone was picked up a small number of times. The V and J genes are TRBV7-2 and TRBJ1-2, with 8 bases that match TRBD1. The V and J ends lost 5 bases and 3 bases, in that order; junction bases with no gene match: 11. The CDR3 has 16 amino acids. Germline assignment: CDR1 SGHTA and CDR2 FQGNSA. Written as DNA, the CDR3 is TGTGCCAGCAGCGCAAGGCTTCGGACAGGGTACTATGGCTACACCTTC. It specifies CASSARLRTGYYGYTF.

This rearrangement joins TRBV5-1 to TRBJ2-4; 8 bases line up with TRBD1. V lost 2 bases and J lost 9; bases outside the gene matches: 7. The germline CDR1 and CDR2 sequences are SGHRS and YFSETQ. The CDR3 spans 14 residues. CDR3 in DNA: TGCGCCAGCAGCTTCGGACAGGGAGGCACCATTCAGTACTTC. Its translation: CASSFGQGGTIQYF.

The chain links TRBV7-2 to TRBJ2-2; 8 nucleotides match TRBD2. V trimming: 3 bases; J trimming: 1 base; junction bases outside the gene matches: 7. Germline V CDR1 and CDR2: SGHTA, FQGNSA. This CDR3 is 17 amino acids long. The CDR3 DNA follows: TGTGCCAGCAGCTTGGGGAAGCTAGCGGGGAACACCGGGGAGCTGTTTTTT. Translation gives CASSLGKLAGNTGELFF.

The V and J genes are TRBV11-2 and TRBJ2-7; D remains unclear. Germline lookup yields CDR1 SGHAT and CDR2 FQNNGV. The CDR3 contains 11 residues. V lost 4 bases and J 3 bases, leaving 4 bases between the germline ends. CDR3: CASSSIYEQYF. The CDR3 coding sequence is TGTGCCAGCAGCTCCATCTACGAGCAGTACTTC. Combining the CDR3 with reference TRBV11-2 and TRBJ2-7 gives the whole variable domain EAGVAQSPRYKIIEKRQSVAFWCNPISGHATLYWYQQILGQGPKLLIQFQNNGVVDDSQLPKDRFSAERLKGVDSTLKIQPAKLEDSAVYLCASSSIYEQYFGPGTRLTVT.

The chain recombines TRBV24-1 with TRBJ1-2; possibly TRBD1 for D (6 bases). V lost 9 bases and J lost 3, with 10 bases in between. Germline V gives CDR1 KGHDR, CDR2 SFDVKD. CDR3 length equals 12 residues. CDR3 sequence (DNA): TGTGCCACCGGCGCAGGGGACTATGGCTACACCTTC. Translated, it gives CATGAGDYGYTF.

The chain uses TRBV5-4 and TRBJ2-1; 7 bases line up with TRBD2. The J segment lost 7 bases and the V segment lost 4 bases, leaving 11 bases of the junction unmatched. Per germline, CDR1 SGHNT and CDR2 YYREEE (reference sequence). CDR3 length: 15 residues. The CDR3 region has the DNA TGTGCCAGCAGCGGGGCCGGGACTAACCTAAATGAGCAGTTCTTC. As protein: CASSGAGTNLNEQFF.

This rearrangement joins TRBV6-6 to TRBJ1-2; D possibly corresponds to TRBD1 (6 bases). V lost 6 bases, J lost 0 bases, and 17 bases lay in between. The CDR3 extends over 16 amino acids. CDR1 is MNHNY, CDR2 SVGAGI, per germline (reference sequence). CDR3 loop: CASSRDTEGPNYGYTF. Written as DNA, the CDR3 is TGTGCCAGCAGCCGGGACACGGAAGGGCCTAACTATGGCTACACCTTC.

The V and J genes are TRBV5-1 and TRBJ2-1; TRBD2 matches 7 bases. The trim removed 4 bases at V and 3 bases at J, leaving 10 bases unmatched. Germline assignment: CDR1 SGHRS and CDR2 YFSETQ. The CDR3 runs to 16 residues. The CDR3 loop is CASSEGAGVRYNEQFF. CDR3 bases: TGCGCCAGCAGCGAAGGCGCGGGAGTTCGCTACAATGAGCAGTTCTTC.

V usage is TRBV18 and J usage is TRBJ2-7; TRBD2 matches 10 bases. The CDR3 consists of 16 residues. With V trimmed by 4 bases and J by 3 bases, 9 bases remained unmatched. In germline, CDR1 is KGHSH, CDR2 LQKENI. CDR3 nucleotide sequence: TGTGCCAGCTCACAAAATGAACTAGCGGGGTTCTACGAGCAGTACTTC. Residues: CASSQNELAGFYEQYF.

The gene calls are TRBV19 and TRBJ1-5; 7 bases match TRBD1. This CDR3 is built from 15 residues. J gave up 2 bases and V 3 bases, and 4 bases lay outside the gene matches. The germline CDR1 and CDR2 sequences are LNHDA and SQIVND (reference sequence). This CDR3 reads CASSITGARNQPQHF. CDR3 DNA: TGTGCCAGTAGTATTACAGGGGCGCGCAATCAGCCCCAGCATTTT. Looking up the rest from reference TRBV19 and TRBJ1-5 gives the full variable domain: DGGITQSPKYLFRKEGQNVTLSCEQNLNHDAMYWYRQDPGQGLRLIYYSQIVNDFQKGDIAEGYSVSREKKESFPLTVTSAQKNPTAFYLCASSITGARNQPQHFGDGTRLSIL.

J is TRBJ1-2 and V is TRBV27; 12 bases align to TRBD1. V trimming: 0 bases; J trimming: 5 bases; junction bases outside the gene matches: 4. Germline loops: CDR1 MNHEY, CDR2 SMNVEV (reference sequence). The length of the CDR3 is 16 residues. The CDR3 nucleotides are TGTGCCAGCAGTTTATCGGGGACAGGGGGCGGGTATGGCTACACCTTC. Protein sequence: CASSLSGTGGGYGYTF.

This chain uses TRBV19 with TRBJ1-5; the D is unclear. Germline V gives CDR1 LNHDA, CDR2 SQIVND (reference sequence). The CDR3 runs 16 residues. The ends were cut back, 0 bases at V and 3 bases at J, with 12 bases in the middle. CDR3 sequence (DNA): TGTGCCAGTAGTATAGAAGGAGAAAACTCCAATCAGCCCCAGCATTTT. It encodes CASSIEGENSNQPQHF.

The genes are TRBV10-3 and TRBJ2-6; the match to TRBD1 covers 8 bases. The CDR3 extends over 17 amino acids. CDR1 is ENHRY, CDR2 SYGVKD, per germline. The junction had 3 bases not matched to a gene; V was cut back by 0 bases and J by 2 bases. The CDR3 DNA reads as TGTGCCATCAGTGAGTCTCGGACAGGGACTGGGGCCAACGTCCTGACTTTC. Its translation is CAISESRTGTGANVLTF.

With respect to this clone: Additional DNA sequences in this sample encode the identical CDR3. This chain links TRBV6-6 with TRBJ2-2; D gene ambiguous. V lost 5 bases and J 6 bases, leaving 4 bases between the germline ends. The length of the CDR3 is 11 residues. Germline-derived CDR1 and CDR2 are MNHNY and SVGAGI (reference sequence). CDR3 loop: CASSPSGELFF. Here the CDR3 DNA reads TGTGCCAGCAGTCCCTCCGGGGAGCTGTTTTTT.

CDR3 residues: CSVKQGAEQFF. The CDR3 nucleotides read TGCAGCGTTAAACAGGGTGCTGAGCAGTTCTTC. The J gene is TRBJ2-1, the V gene TRBV29-1; tentatively, D is TRBD1 (6 bases). Trimming removed 5 bases from V and 9 bases from J, with 11 bases in between. This CDR3 region has 11 residues. CDR1 is SQVTM, CDR2 ANQGSEA, per germline.

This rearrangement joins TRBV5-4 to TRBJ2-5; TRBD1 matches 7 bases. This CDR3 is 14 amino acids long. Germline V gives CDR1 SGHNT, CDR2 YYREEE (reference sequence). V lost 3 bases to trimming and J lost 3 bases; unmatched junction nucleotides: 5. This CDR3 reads CASSWSGTEETQYF. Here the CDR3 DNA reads TGTGCCAGCAGCTGGTCGGGGACAGAAGAGACCCAGTACTTC.

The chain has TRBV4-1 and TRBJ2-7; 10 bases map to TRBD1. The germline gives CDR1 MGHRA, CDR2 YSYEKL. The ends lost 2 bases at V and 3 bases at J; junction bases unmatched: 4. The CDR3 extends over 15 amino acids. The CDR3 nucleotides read TGCGCCAGCAGCCAACCCCGGGACAGGGGCTACGAGCAGTACTTC. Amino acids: CASSQPRDRGYEQYF.

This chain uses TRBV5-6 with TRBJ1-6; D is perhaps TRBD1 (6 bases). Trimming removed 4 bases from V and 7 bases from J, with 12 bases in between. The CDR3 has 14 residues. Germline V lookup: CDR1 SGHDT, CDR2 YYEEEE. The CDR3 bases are TGTGCCAGCAGCGGGGGGGGCTACAATTCACCCCTCCACTTT. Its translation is CASSGGGYNSPLHF.

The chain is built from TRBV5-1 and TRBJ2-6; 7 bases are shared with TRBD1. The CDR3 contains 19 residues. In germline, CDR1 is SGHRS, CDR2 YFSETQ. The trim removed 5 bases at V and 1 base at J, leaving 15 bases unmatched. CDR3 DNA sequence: TGCGCCAGCAGTTATTACCCCGGGACAGAAACGTCTGGGGCCAACGTCCTGACTTTC. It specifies CASSYYPGTETSGANVLTF.

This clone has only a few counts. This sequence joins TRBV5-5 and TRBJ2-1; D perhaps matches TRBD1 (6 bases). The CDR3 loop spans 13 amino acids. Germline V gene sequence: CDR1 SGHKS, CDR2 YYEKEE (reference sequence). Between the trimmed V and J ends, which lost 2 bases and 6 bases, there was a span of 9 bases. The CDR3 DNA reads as TGTGCCAGCAGCTTCGGACAGATCAATGAGCAGTTCTTC. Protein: CASSFGQINEQFF.

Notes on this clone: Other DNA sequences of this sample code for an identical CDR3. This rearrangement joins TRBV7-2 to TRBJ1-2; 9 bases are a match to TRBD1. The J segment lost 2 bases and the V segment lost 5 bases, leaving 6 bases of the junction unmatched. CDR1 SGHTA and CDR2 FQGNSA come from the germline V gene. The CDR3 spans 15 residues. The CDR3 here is CASSPPGQGNYGYTF. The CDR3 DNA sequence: TGTGCCAGCAGCCCCCCTGGACAGGGGAACTATGGCTACACCTTC.

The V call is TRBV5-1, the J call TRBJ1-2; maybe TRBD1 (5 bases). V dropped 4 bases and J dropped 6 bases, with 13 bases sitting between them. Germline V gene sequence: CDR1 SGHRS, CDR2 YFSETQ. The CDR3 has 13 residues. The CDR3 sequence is CASSGTGGDGYTF. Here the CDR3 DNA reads TGCGCCAGCAGCGGTACTGGGGGGGATGGCTACACCTTC.

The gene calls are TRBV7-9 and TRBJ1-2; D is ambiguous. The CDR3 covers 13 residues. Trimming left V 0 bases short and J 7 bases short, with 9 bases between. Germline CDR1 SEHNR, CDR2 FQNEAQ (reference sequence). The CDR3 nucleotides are TGTGCCAGCAGCTTAGCGGGCAGCCCTGGCTACACCTTC. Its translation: CASSLAGSPGYTF.

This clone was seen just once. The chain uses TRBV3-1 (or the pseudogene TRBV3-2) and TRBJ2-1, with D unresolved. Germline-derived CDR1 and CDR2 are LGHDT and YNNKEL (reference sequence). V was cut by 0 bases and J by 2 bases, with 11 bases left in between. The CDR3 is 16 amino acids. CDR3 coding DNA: TGTGCCAGCAGCCAAGAAAGCGACCCGACCTACAATGAGCAGTTCTTC. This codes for CASSQESDPTYNEQFF.

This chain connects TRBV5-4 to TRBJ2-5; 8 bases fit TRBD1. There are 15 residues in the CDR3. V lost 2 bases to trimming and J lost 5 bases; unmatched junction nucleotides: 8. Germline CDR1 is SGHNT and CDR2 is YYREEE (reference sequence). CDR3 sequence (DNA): TGTGCCAGCAGCTTTAGAAAGAGACAGGGGGAGACCCAGTACTTC. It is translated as CASSFRKRQGETQYF.

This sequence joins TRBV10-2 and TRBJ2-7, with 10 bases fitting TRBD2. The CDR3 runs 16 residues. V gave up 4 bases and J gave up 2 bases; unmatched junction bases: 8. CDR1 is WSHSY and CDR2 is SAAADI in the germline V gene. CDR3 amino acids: CASSARAGGRAYEQYF. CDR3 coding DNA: TGCGCCAGCAGTGCACGAGCGGGAGGGCGGGCCTACGAGCAGTACTTC.

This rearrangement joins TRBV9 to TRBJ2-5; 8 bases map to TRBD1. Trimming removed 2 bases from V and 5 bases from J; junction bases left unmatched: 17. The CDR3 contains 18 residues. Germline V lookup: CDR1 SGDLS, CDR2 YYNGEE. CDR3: CASSVAGGVGGVRETQYF. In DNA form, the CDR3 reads TGTGCCAGCAGCGTGGCAGGGGGCGTGGGGGGAGTCAGGGAGACCCAGTACTTC.

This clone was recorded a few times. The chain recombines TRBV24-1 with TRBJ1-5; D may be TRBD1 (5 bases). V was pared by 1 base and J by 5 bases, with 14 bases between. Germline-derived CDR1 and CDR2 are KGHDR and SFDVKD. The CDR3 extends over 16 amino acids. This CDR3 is CATSDFGPGGHQPQHF. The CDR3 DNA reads TGTGCCACCAGTGATTTCGGTCCGGGGGGTCATCAGCCCCAGCATTTT.

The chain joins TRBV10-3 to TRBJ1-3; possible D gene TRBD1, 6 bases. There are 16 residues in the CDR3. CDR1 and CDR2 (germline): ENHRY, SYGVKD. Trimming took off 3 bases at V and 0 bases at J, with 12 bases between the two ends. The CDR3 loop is CAISDMGASSGNTIYF. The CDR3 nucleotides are TGTGCCATCAGTGACATGGGGGCGAGCTCTGGAAACACCATATATTTT.

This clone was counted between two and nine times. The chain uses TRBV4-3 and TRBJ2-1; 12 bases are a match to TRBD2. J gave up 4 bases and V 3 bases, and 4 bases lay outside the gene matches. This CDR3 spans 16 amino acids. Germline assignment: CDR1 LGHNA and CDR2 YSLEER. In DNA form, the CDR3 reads TGCGCCAGCAGCCATTCCGGACTAGCGGGATACAATGAGCAGTTCTTC. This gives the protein CASSHSGLAGYNEQFF.